This TCR beta chain was documented in a study of blood T cell repertoires in COVID-19. Study background: From T cells, B-cell-depleted T cells, or PBMCs came the material, which was cDNA or gDNA.

Profiled with immunoSEQ multiplex PCR; TCRdb holds only in-frame clones, not every one. The table shows about 350,000 clones, with approximately 89% occurring only once. The V gene's germline CDR1 is LGHDT and CDR2 YNNKEL (reference sequence). This CDR3 is 14 amino acids long. Trimming at V came to 2 bases and at J to 2 bases, leaving 2 bases not matched to a gene. The rearrangement joins TRBV3-1 (or the pseudogene TRBV3-2) to TRBJ2-7; 8 nucleotides match TRBD1. The sample taken for sequencing was peripheral blood. The receptor was isolated from an older woman with COVID-19, enrolled during active disease. The CDR3 is CASSQKQGAYEQYF. CDR3 bases: TGTGCCAGCAGCCAAAAACAGGGGGCCTACGAGCAGTACTTC.